These T cell receptor beta chains were read from a single sample in a study of cytomegalovirus exposure and HLA in healthy donors. The method was immunoSEQ multiplex PCR; TCRdb's version includes in-frame clones alone and lacks a portion of them. The sample shows roughly 50,000 clones, over 60% of them seen only once. Sequenced material: PBMCs. Receptors originate from a man under 40 in good health and CMV-seropositive. The CDR3 runs from the conserved cysteine through the conserved F or W. The D gene is left open where the match is weak. Some rows mark clone size as missing; the rest say once, few, many or name a class of expanded clone.

>TRBJ1-2|13|-|-|TRBV6-5
TGTGCCAGCAGGCCGGTTCCGAACCATGGCTACACCTTC
CASRPVPNHGYTF
>TRBJ1-2|14|-|-|TRBV6-1
TGTGCCAGCAGCGCCAACCTCAGGGTGGATGGCTACACCTTC
CASSANLRVDGYTF
>TRBJ2-7|13|-|-|TRBV5-4
TGTGCTCAACAGTCCGCGGGTGGAGACGAGCAGTACTTC
CAQQSAGGDEQYF
>TRBJ2-1|15|-|TRBD1|TRBV14
TGTGCCAGCAGCCGCGTGGGACAGGGGGATAATGAGCAGTTCTTC
CASSRVGQGDNEQFF
>TRBJ2-1|14|-|-|TRBV9
TGTGCCAGCAGCGTAGGGAGCTCCTACAATGAGCAGTTCTTC
CASSVGSSYNEQFF
>TRBJ1-6|15|few|-|TRBV6-5
TGTGCCAGCAGTCCCACCAGGAGAGGGAGATCACCCCTCCACTTT
CASSPTRRGRSPLHF
>TRBJ1-2|13|-|-|TRBV6-5
TGTGCCAGCACCCGGGGGGCGGACTATGGCTACACCTTC
CASTRGADYGYTF
>TRBJ2-7|13|-|TRBD1|TRBV5-4
TGTGCCAGCAGCGAGGGACAGGCCTACGAGCAGTACTTC
CASSEGQAYEQYF
>TRBJ1-6|14|-|-|TRBV2
TGTGCCAGCAGTGGAGTGTACGGTAAATCACCCCTCCACTTT
CASSGVYGKSPLHF
>TRBJ1-4|16|-|-|TRBV19
TGTGCCAGTAGTACCCGCAAGACTGCAACTAATGAAAAACTGTTTTTT
CASSTRKTATNEKLFF
>TRBJ2-7|16|-|-|TRBV4-1
TGCGCCAGCAGCCAAGTCTCTGCCGGTGTCTCCTACGAGCAGTACTTC
CASSQVSAGVSYEQYF
>TRBJ1-5|20|-|-|TRBV19
TGTGCCAGTAGGTATTTCCCGGGACACCTCGGGGTATATAGCAATCAGCCCCAGCATTTT
CASRYFPGHLGVYSNQPQHF
>TRBJ2-1|16|-|TRBD2|TRBV6-6
TGTGCCAGCAGTCGGCCGCGGGGGGCTGGAGTAAATGAGCAGTTCTTC
CASSRPRGAGVNEQFF
>TRBJ2-6|16|few|-|TRBV5-1
TGCGCCAGCAGCTCCGGGGGGCTCTCTGGGGCCAACGTCCTGACTTTC
CASSSGGLSGANVLTF
>TRBJ2-7|18|-|TRBD2|TRBV4-2
TGTGCCAGCAGCCCCGATCGGGTGGGAGCGGGGAACTCCTACGAGCAGTACTTC
CASSPDRVGAGNSYEQYF
>TRBJ1-1|15|-|-|TRBV9
TGTGCCAGCAGCGTAGGGGTTCGGGAGAACACTGAAGCTTTCTTT
CASSVGVRENTEAFF
>TRBJ2-7|16|-|-|TRBV13
TGTGCCAGCAGCCCACCGGGGGTTGGGCTCTCCTACGAGCAGTACTTC
CASSPPGVGLSYEQYF
>TRBJ1-5|15|-|TRBD1|TRBV7-9
TGTGCCAGCAGCTCGGACAGGTCGGGCAATCAGCCCCAGCATTTT
CASSSDRSGNQPQHF
>TRBJ2-5|16|-|TRBD2|TRBV7-2
TGTGCCAGCAGCTTGGAAGGACTACCGGTTGGGAGGGGCCAGTACTTC
CASSLEGLPVGRGQYF
>TRBJ2-2|15|-|-|TRBV9
TGTGCCAGCAGCGTAGTAAGGGGAGGCACCGGGGAGCTGTTTTTT
CASSVVRGGTGELFF
>TRBJ1-5|15|-|-|TRBV10-1
TGCGCCAGCAGTGATCTTCTTTATAGCAATCAGCCCCAGCATTTT
CASSDLLYSNQPQHF
>TRBJ1-2|14|-|-|TRBV19
TGTGCCAGTAGTATTAGGCCCCGGAGGGATGGCTACACCTTC
CASSIRPRRDGYTF
>TRBJ1-1|15|few|-|TRBV4-3
TGCGCCAGCAGCCAAGAATTAGGAGTGAACACTGAAGCTTTCTTT
CASSQELGVNTEAFF
>TRBJ1-2|18|-|-|TRBV5-4
TGTGCCAGCAGCTTGGTTCGACGGGGCGCCGATAAGGGGGATGGCTACACCTTC
CASSLVRRGADKGDGYTF
>TRBJ2-3|15|-|-|TRBV7-9
TGTGCCAGCAGCTTCTCGGGGACTAGCACAGATACGCAGTATTTT
CASSFSGTSTDTQYF
>TRBJ2-1|17|-|-|TRBV28
TGTGCCAGCAGTTTAATCACCTGGACAGAAAGTAACAATGAGCAGTTCTTC
CASSLITWTESNNEQFF
>TRBJ2-2|15|few|-|TRBV7-2
TGTGCCAGCAGCTTAGACCCTCTAGGCACCGGGGAGCTGTTTTTT
CASSLDPLGTGELFF
>TRBJ2-3|16|-|TRBD2|TRBV6-6
TGTGCCAGCAGTTACTTAGCGACTAGCGGCACAGATACGCAGTATTTT
CASSYLATSGTDTQYF
>TRBJ2-2|15|-|-|TRBV7-9
TGTGCCAGCAGCTTACAACTCTTTAACACCGGGGAGCTGTTTTTT
CASSLQLFNTGELFF
>TRBJ1-5|15|-|-|TRBV6-1
TGTGCCAGCAGGCCGGGAGCTATAAGCAATCAGCCCCAGCATTTT
CASRPGAISNQPQHF
>TRBJ1-5|14|-|-|TRBV7-2
TGTGCCAGCAGCTTAATTTCCGGGAATCAGCCCCAGCATTTT
CASSLISGNQPQHF
>TRBJ2-7|18|-|TRBD1|TRBV7-2
TGTGCCGGCAGCGCGAGGGGAGGACAGGGGGCGTATATCTACGAGCAGTACTTC
CAGSARGGQGAYIYEQYF
>TRBJ2-4|16|once|-|TRBV2
TGTGCCAGCAGGGATTTAACAGGGATAGCCAAAAACATTCAGTACTTC
CASRDLTGIAKNIQYF
>TRBJ1-5|16|few|TRBD1|TRBV19
TGTGCCAGTAGTCAAAGACCGACAGGGGGCAATCAGCCCCAGCATTTT
CASSQRPTGGNQPQHF
>TRBJ1-1|17|-|-|TRBV7-2
TGTGCCAGCAGCCCAAGGGGATACATCCTAAAGGAAACGAGAGCTTTCTTT
CASSPRGYILKETRAFF
>TRBJ2-3|11|once|-|TRBV20-1
TGCAGTGCTACCGGGGATGATACGCAGTATTTT
CSATGDDTQYF
>TRBJ2-1|13|-|TRBD2|TRBV7-6
TGTGCCAGCAACCCGCGGGGGACCAATGAGCAGTTCTTC
CASNPRGTNEQFF
>TRBJ2-5|15|-|TRBD2|TRBV6-1
TGTGCCAGCAGTGCGAAGCGGGGGGGCCTGGAGACCCAGTACTTC
CASSAKRGGLETQYF
>TRBJ1-3|16|once|-|TRBV5-6
TGTGCCAGCAGCGCCCGGGGGGGACCGAAGGGAAACACCATATATTTT
CASSARGGPKGNTIYF
>TRBJ2-7|15|-|TRBD1|TRBV7-8
TGTGCCAGCAGCCCGGGACAGGGGCCCTGGGACGAGCAGTACTTC
CASSPGQGPWDEQYF
>TRBJ1-3|13|-|-|TRBV19
TGTGCCAGTAGTATCGGGAAGGGAAACACCATATATTTT
CASSIGKGNTIYF
>TRBJ2-2|16|-|TRBD1|TRBV5-1
TGCGCCAGCAGCTCGCCCGGGACAGGGAACACCGGGGAGCTGTTTTTT
CASSSPGTGNTGELFF
>TRBJ2-5|15|-|TRBD2|TRBV11-2
TGTGCCAGCAGCACCGGGACTAGCGGGCCGGAGACCCAGTACTTC
CASSTGTSGPETQYF
>TRBJ1-4|14|few|-|TRBV27
TGTGCCAGCAGGGCAGGGTGGGGTAATGAAAAACTGTTTTTT
CASRAGWGNEKLFF
>TRBJ2-5|15|-|-|TRBV9
TGTGCCAGCAGCGTAGACGGGCAGGGGAAGGAGACCCAGTACTTC
CASSVDGQGKETQYF
>TRBJ2-6|14|few|-|TRBV6-6
TGTGCCAGCAGCCCGGGGTCTGGGGCCAACGTCCTGACTTTC
CASSPGSGANVLTF
>TRBJ2-1|13|-|-|TRBV27
TGTGCCAGCCATCATCAGGGGCCAAATGAGCAGTTCTTC
CASHHQGPNEQFF
>TRBJ1-2|13|few|-|TRBV15
TGTGCCACCAGCAGAACAGGGAGCTATGGCTACACCTTC
CATSRTGSYGYTF
>TRBJ1-1|14|-|-|TRBV11-3
TGTGCCAGCAGCCTATCTTTAGTGAACCCTGAAGCTTTCTTT
CASSLSLVNPEAFF
>TRBJ2-7|14|-|-|TRBV27
TGTGCCAGCAGTCCCGGCAGGGGTCGGTACGAGCAGTACTTC
CASSPGRGRYEQYF
>TRBJ1-2|16|-|TRBD1|TRBV27
TGTGCCAGCAGTTCTCCCGTAACAGGGGGAATCTATGGCTACACCTTC
CASSSPVTGGIYGYTF
>TRBJ2-5|16|few|TRBD2|TRBV4-1
TGCGCCAGCAGCCTCGGACTAGCGGGGGACCAAGAGACCCAGTACTTC
CASSLGLAGDQETQYF
>TRBJ1-5|14|-|TRBD1|TRBV6-6
TGTGCCAGCACGAGGGACAGTAGCAATCAGCCCCAGCATTTT
CASTRDSSNQPQHF
>TRBJ2-3|17|-|TRBD2|TRBV11-3
TGTGCCAGCAGCTTCGGGACTAGCGGGGATCGCGCAGATACGCAGTATTTT
CASSFGTSGDRADTQYF